The 12 T cell receptor beta chains in this list originate from one sample, sequenced in a study of T cell changes during pregnancy in multiple sclerosis. The protocol was immunoSEQ multiplex PCR, while the TCRdb copy is restricted to in-frame clones and leaves out a portion. The sample carries some 110,000 clones, about 93% recorded once. The source was peripheral blood, collected in the third trimester of pregnancy. Receptor source: a female donor with multiple sclerosis, enrolled in a pregnancy study.

DNA for the CDR3: TGCGCCAGCGGCTTGATGGGCAGGGGAACAGATACGCAGTATTTT. It codes for CASGLMGRGTDTQYF. The V and J genes are TRBV4-1 and TRBJ2-3, with D tentatively TRBD1 (6 bases). This CDR3 spans 15 amino acids. Trimming took 8 bases from V and 3 from J, leaving 18 bases between them. Germline loops: CDR1 MGHRA, CDR2 YSYEKL.

This chain connects TRBV18 to TRBJ1-4; 11 bases agree with TRBD1. CDR3 length equals 17 residues. Germline V gene lookup returns CDR1 KGHSH and CDR2 LQKENI. J gave up 4 bases and V 3 bases, and 7 bases lay outside the gene matches. CDR3 bases: TGTGCCAGCTCACCGAGGACAGGGGGCGAGGATAATGAAAAACTGTTTTTT. This sequence encodes CASSPRTGGEDNEKLFF. Using reference TRBV18 and TRBJ1-4 for the parts outside the CDR3, the full variable domain is NAGVMQNPRHLVRRRGQEARLRCSPMKGHSHVYWYRQLPEEGLKFMVYLQKENIIDESGMPKERFSAEFPKEGPSILRIQQVVRGDSAAYFCASSPRTGGEDNEKLFFGSGTQLSVL.

A single count supports this clone. This sequence joins TRBV19 and TRBJ1-5, with TRBD1 matching 9 bases. V dropped 0 bases and J dropped 4; count of bases not matched to a gene: 1. This CDR3 has 15 amino acids. Per germline, CDR1 LNHDA and CDR2 SQIVND (reference sequence). The CDR3 DNA follows: TGTGCCAGTAGTATAGAACAGGGGGCTAATCAGCCCCAGCATTTT. Translated: CASSIEQGANQPQHF.

The CDR3 loop reads CASSFSSGRYEQYF. The CDR3 DNA is TGTGCCAGCAGTTTTAGTAGCGGGAGGTACGAGCAGTACTTC. The chain employs TRBV27 and TRBJ2-7; 10 bases align to TRBD2. The CDR3 has 14 residues. V lost 3 bases to trimming and J lost 4 bases; unmatched junction nucleotides: 3. Germline CDR1 and CDR2: MNHEY and SMNVEV (reference sequence).

The rearrangement links TRBV27 to TRBJ1-1; 7 bases are shared with TRBD1. CDR1 MNHEY and CDR2 SMNVEV come from the germline V gene (reference sequence). Trimming at V came to 4 bases and at J to 4 bases, leaving 6 bases not matched to a gene. This CDR3 has 14 amino acids. CDR3 coding DNA: TGTGCCAGCAGTTCACAGGGGATTGGCACTGAAGCTTTCTTT. Residues: CASSSQGIGTEAFF.

This rearrangement joins TRBV4-1 to TRBJ2-7; a weak D match, TRBD2 (5 bases). V lost 4 bases and J lost 3, with 16 bases in between. The CDR3 is 15 residues long. Germline CDR1 MGHRA, CDR2 YSYEKL. Written as DNA, the CDR3 is TGCGCCAGCAGCCTAGCTGGCGGGCTGAACTACGAGCAGTACTTC. This codes for CASSLAGGLNYEQYF.

The chain combines TRBV7-8 with TRBJ2-3; the match to TRBD2 covers 8 bases. Looked up from germline, CDR1 is SGHVS and CDR2 is FQNEAQ. Trimming at V came to 1 base and at J to 4 bases, leaving 7 bases not matched to a gene. This CDR3 has 16 amino acids. CDR3 region: CASSLVGRAGADTQYF. The CDR3 nucleotides read TGTGCCAGCAGCTTAGTCGGGAGGGCGGGGGCAGATACGCAGTATTTT.

The genes are TRBV6-1 and TRBJ1-5; the D is unclear. Germline CDR1 MNHNS, CDR2 SASEGT. V was shortened by 2 bases and J by 2 bases, with 4 bases between the two germline ends. The CDR3 covers 13 residues. CDR3: CASSESRNQPQHF. As DNA, the CDR3 is TGTGCCAGCAGTGAAAGCCGCAATCAGCCCCAGCATTTT.

This chain uses TRBV25-1 with TRBJ1-1; 9 positions match TRBD1. The trim removed 5 bases at V and 3 bases at J, leaving 1 base unmatched. Per the germline V gene, CDR1 is MGHDK and CDR2 is SYGVNS. The CDR3 runs to 13 residues. Written as DNA, the CDR3 is TGTGCCAGCAGTCGGGACAGGGACACTGAAGCTTTCTTT. It encodes CASSRDRDTEAFF.

The J gene is TRBJ1-1, the V gene TRBV25-1, with 7 bases that match TRBD1. V shed 6 bases, J shed 7 bases, and the junction held 11 bases outside the gene matches. This CDR3 has 14 amino acids. Germline CDR1 reads MGHDK; CDR2 reads SYGVNS. The CDR3 loop reads CASSLDRARGEAFF. CDR3 in DNA: TGTGCCAGCAGCCTAGACAGGGCGAGGGGTGAAGCTTTCTTT.

The chain carries TRBV5-5 and TRBJ2-7; D is perhaps TRBD1 (6 bases). Looked up from germline, CDR1 is SGHKS and CDR2 is YYEKEE (reference sequence). Trimming pared 4 bases from V and 9 bases from J, leaving 20 bases between. CDR3 length: 14 residues. In DNA, the CDR3 is TGTGCCAGCAGCCGCGGAACAGGGAATGTCGGGCAGTACTTC. This gives the protein CASSRGTGNVGQYF.

This rearrangement joins TRBV10-3 to TRBJ2-7, with 7 positions matching TRBD1. CDR1 is ENHRY and CDR2 is SYGVKD in the germline V gene. V was clipped by 0 bases and J by 5 bases; unmatched bases: 4. The CDR3 is 14 amino acids. CDR3 in DNA: TGTGCCATCAGTGAGTCGTATACAGGGGACGAGCAGTACTTC. As protein: CAISESYTGDEQYF.